These 32 T cell receptor beta chains originate from one sample sequenced in a study of regulatory T cells in long-lasting Graves disease. Arm-PCR of CDR3 regions with iRepertoire HTBI primers generated TCR beta libraries. One entry per CDR3 protein results from TCRdb running MiXCR on the multiplex PCR reads. The data hold hundreds of thousands of distinct CDR3 sequences, with around a fifth observed a single time. The time point is: persistent/refractory GD, antithyroid drugs over 5 years with positive TRAb. Making the TCR library involved RNA that had been extracted from PBMCs. The sample in question was peripheral blood mononuclear cells (PBMCs), obtained when the disease was refractory, from a patient treated with antithyroid drugs. The receptors were sampled from a female donor with Graves disease.

This clonotype was recorded at least ten times. The rearrangement links TRBV12-3 or TRBV12-4 to TRBJ2-5; tentative D call: TRBD1 (5 bases). V gave up 3 bases and J gave up 1 base, with 9 bases separating them. The CDR3 covers 14 residues. The CDR3 sequence is CASSFRATQETQYF. In DNA, the CDR3 is TGTGCCAGCAGTTTCAGGGCGACCCAAGAGACCCAGTACTTC.

This clonotype was seen at least ten times. The chain links TRBV20-1 to TRBJ2-5; 9 bases align to TRBD1. CDR3 size: 13 residues. After removal of 6 bases from V and 4 bases from J, the junction contained 6 bases not matched to a gene. Germline-derived CDR1 and CDR2 are DFQATT and SNEGSKA (reference sequence). CDR3 amino acids: CSARPGQGETQYF. DNA for the CDR3: TGCAGTGCGCGACCGGGACAGGGAGAGACCCAGTACTTC.

This clonotype was recorded a few times. This rearrangement joins TRBV7-3 to TRBJ2-2; no clear D gene. The CDR3 is 14 residues long. Trimming shortened V by 4 bases and J by 4 bases, and 10 bases separated the two germline ends. Germline lookup yields CDR1 SGHTA and CDR2 FQGTGA. CDR3 amino acids: CASSSLTITGELFF. DNA of the CDR3: TGTGCCAGCAGCTCTCTCACCATCACCGGGGAGCTGTTTTTT.

This clonotype was seen many times. The chain uses TRBV9 and TRBJ2-5; no firm D call. Trimming pared 1 base from V and 3 bases from J, leaving 10 bases between. This CDR3 has 14 amino acids. Germline V CDR1 and CDR2: SGDLS, YYNGEE. The CDR3 region has the DNA TGTGCCAGCAGCGTAACCTGGACGAAAGAGACCCAGTACTTC. Translation: CASSVTWTKETQYF.

The genes are TRBV6-1 and TRBJ1-5, with TRBD1 as a possible D gene (5 bases). Trimming pared 7 bases from V and 0 bases from J, leaving 10 bases between. Germline-derived CDR1 and CDR2 are MNHNS and SASEGT. CDR3 size: 14 residues. This chain's CDR3 is CASTRGFSNQPQHF. The CDR3 bases are TGTGCCAGCACCCGGGGCTTTAGCAATCAGCCCCAGCATTTT.

The rearrangement uses TRBV5-1 and TRBJ2-5, with D hard to call. From germline, CDR1 is SGHRS and CDR2 YFSETQ. CDR3 length: 15 amino acids. Trimming cost V 0 bases and J 1 base, with 10 bases left between them. The CDR3 DNA reads TGCGCCAGCAGCTTGGGAAGCCACTCCCAAGAGACCCAGTACTTC. Translated: CASSLGSHSQETQYF.

This clonotype was seen ten or more times. V and J are TRBV20-1 and TRBJ2-7; D ambiguous. Trimming removed 6 bases at V and 2 bases at J, with 14 bases between. Germline CDR1 is DFQATT and CDR2 is SNEGSKA (reference sequence). The length of the CDR3 is 13 residues. CDR3 in amino acids: CSAPRQSTYEQYF. DNA for the CDR3: TGCAGTGCACCGCGACAATCCACCTACGAGCAGTACTTC.

This clonotype was seen a handful of times. The genes are TRBV5-1 and TRBJ2-6; 11 bases are shared with TRBD2. This CDR3 has 18 residues. The germline V gene encodes CDR1 SGHRS and CDR2 YFSETQ. V shed 4 bases, J shed 0 bases, and the junction held 6 bases outside the gene matches. The CDR3, as DNA: TGCGCCAGCAGCGCCGGGACTAGCGGCATCTCTGGGGCCAACGTCCTGACTTTC. Protein sequence: CASSAGTSGISGANVLTF.

This clonotype was recorded many times. The chain recombines TRBV6-1 with TRBJ1-2, with a weak D call TRBD1 (6 bases). The germline V gene has CDR1 MNHNS and CDR2 SASEGT. This CDR3 is 17 amino acids long. Trimming took off 6 bases at V and 4 bases at J, with 24 bases between the two ends. The DNA for the CDR3 is TGTGCCAGCAGCCACAGGAGGGGGAGGTCTCCGATCTATGGCTACACCTTC. The encoded protein is CASSHRRGRSPIYGYTF.

Many counts were recorded for this clonotype. This chain joins TRBV6-1 and TRBJ1-6; 7 positions match TRBD1. J gave up 7 bases and V 5 bases, and 14 bases lay outside the gene matches. The CDR3 is made up of 17 amino acids. Germline V CDR1 and CDR2: MNHNS, SASEGT. CDR3 region: CASSRVRQGGANSPLHF. In nucleotides, the CDR3 is TGTGCCAGCAGTCGCGTCCGTCAGGGGGGAGCGAATTCACCCCTCCACTTT.

This clonotype was counted many times. The chain uses TRBV2 and TRBJ1-6, with TRBD1 matching 11 bases. The V gene end was trimmed by 6 bases and the J gene end by 8 bases; junction bases not matched to a gene: 3. Germline V CDR1 and CDR2: SNHLY, FYNNEI. This CDR3 spans 14 amino acids. CDR3 amino acids: CASSTGQGDSPLHF. The CDR3 region has the DNA TGTGCCAGCAGCACGGGACAGGGGGATTCACCCCTCCACTTT.

This chain uses TRBV20-1 with TRBJ1-5, with 10 positions matching TRBD1. The junction had 13 bases not matched to a gene; V was cut back by 6 bases and J by 5 bases. The CDR3 sequence is 16 residues long. The germline V gene encodes CDR1 DFQATT and CDR2 SNEGSKA (reference sequence). The CDR3 spells CSASRPGQGFDQPQHF. CDR3 bases: TGCAGTGCAAGCCGCCCGGGACAGGGGTTCGATCAGCCCCAGCATTTT.

This clonotype has more than one count but fewer than ten. It differs at one base from a far larger clone, so likely a read error. The conserved phenylalanine or tryptophan is not found at the CDR3 terminus, so this likely reflects a read error. The chain combines TRBV2 with TRBJ2-5; 12 nucleotides line up with TRBD2. The ends lost 6 bases at V and 2 bases at J; junction bases unmatched: 4. Germline CDR1 SNHLY, CDR2 FYNNEI. CDR3 size: 15 residues. The CDR3 here is CASSVLAGGQETQYI. In nucleotides, the CDR3 is TGTGCCAGCAGCGTCCTAGCGGGAGGGCAAGAGACCCAGTACATC.

This clonotype came up many times. V is TRBV20-1 and J is TRBJ2-7, with TRBD1 matching 9 bases. The CDR3 runs 15 residues. Germline CDR1 and CDR2: DFQATT and SNEGSKA (reference sequence). V was pared by 2 bases and J by 4 bases, with 9 bases of the junction left unmatched. The chain's CDR3 is CSARSAGTGTYEQYF. CDR3 in DNA: TGCAGTGCTAGAAGCGCGGGGACAGGGACGTACGAGCAGTACTTC.

This clonotype has just a few counts. The genes are TRBV2 and TRBJ2-3; 10 nucleotides agree with TRBD1. CDR1 is SNHLY and CDR2 is FYNNEI in the germline V gene. The CDR3 length is 16 residues. V dropped 4 bases and J dropped 1; count of bases not matched to a gene: 5. CDR3 in amino acids: CASSGSGTGGTDTQYF. DNA for the CDR3: TGTGCCAGCAGTGGATCCGGGACAGGGGGCACAGATACGCAGTATTTT.

There are many counts of this clonotype. The chain carries TRBV19 and TRBJ2-7; tentatively, D is TRBD1 (6 bases). Trimming cost V 4 bases and J 3 bases, with 16 bases left between them. The CDR3 spans 15 residues. The germline V gene encodes CDR1 LNHDA and CDR2 SQIVND (reference sequence). The DNA of the CDR3 is TGTGCCAGTAGTACCGGGGCAGGGGTGAACTACGAGCAGTACTTC. As protein: CASSTGAGVNYEQYF.

V gene TRBV11-2 combines with J gene TRBJ2-3; unclear D gene. Deletions cut 5 bases from V and 2 bases from J, with 14 bases between. CDR1 and CDR2 (germline): SGHAT, FQNNGV. The CDR3 is made up of 15 amino acids. CDR3 residues: CASSRSLGPTDTQYF. CDR3 nucleotide sequence: TGTGCCAGCAGCCGTTCTCTTGGGCCCACAGATACGCAGTATTTT.

The V and J genes are TRBV27 and TRBJ1-5; 7 bases line up with TRBD1. Germline-derived CDR1 and CDR2 are MNHEY and SMNVEV (reference sequence). With 6 bases clipped from V and 2 bases from J, the junction kept 10 bases outside the gene matches. The CDR3 length is 16 residues. CDR3 sequence (DNA): TGTGCCAGCAGCTCAAAGCAGGGGGAGGGCAATCAGCCCCAGCATTTT. Protein sequence: CASSSKQGEGNQPQHF.

V is TRBV4-1 and J is TRBJ1-6, with TRBD1 identical over 11 bases. The trim removed 3 bases at V and 7 bases at J, leaving 8 bases unmatched. The CDR3 runs 17 residues. Germline loops: CDR1 MGHRA, CDR2 YSYEKL. As DNA, the CDR3 is TGCGCCAGCAGCCACCCGGGACAGGGGGAAGTAAATTCACCCCTCCACTTT. Protein: CASSHPGQGEVNSPLHF.

This clonotype showed up just a few times. The J gene is TRBJ1-2, the V gene TRBV20-1; 8 nucleotides match TRBD1. The J segment lost 5 bases and the V segment lost 3 bases, leaving 8 bases of the junction unmatched. This CDR3 spans 14 amino acids. Per germline, CDR1 DFQATT and CDR2 SNEGSKA (reference sequence). CDR3 sequence: CSARHAGQAYGYTF. The DNA of the CDR3 is TGCAGTGCTAGGCACGCGGGACAGGCTTATGGCTACACCTTC.

This clonotype occurred many times. This sequence joins TRBV6-1 and TRBJ1-2; D remains ambiguous. This CDR3 comprises 13 residues. V shed 6 bases and J shed 8 bases, with 16 bases lying between them. The germline V gene has CDR1 MNHNS and CDR2 SASEGT. CDR3 coding DNA: TGTGCCAGCAGCCCAAGGCAGGTGGGCGGCTACACCTTC. This gives the protein CASSPRQVGGYTF.

V gene TRBV29-1 combines with J gene TRBJ2-3; TRBD2 matches 7 bases. Germline V gene data show CDR1 as SQVTM and CDR2 as ANQGSEA. There are 15 residues in the CDR3. V was pared by 0 bases and J by 2 bases, with 5 bases of the junction left unmatched. The CDR3 here is CSVEDTGGNTDTQYF. As DNA, the CDR3 is TGCAGCGTTGAAGACACGGGGGGTAACACAGATACGCAGTATTTT.

Ten or more counts support this clonotype. This sequence joins TRBV2 and TRBJ2-7; a possible D gene is TRBD1 (5 bases). There are 15 residues in the CDR3. Trimming shortened V by 8 bases and J by 2 bases, and 19 bases separated the two germline ends. Germline V lookup: CDR1 SNHLY, CDR2 FYNNEI. CDR3 loop: CASVLSEDTAYEQYF. CDR3 sequence (DNA): TGTGCCAGCGTGCTGTCCGAGGACACTGCCTACGAGCAGTACTTC.

At least ten counts were recorded for this clonotype. V usage is TRBV12-3 or TRBV12-4 and J usage is TRBJ1-2; 7 nucleotides agree with TRBD1. J gave up 5 bases and V 5 bases, and 17 bases lay outside the gene matches. The CDR3 extends over 17 amino acids. The CDR3 nucleotides read TGTGCCAGCAGTACCCCCTTCGGACAGGATGGGGGGTATGGCTACACCTTC. This translates into CASSTPFGQDGGYGYTF.

This clonotype was counted at least ten times. The rearrangement uses TRBV12-3 or TRBV12-4 and TRBJ2-1, with 8 bases that match TRBD1. CDR3 size: 19 residues. V shed 4 bases, J shed 0 bases, and the junction held 14 bases outside the gene matches. Here the CDR3 DNA reads TGTGCCAGCAGTTCCGGACAGGGAGCCCGTGTTTCCTCCTACAATGAGCAGTTCTTC. Amino acid sequence: CASSSGQGARVSSYNEQFF.

In this sample, this clonotype turned up many times. The chain uses TRBV24-1 and TRBJ1-5, with D perhaps matching TRBD1 (6 bases). The CDR3 is 14 residues long. Germline CDR1 is KGHDR and CDR2 is SFDVKD. Trimming stripped 4 bases from V and 3 bases from J, with 9 bases between. In DNA form, the CDR3 reads TGTGCCACCAGTGAGGGGGCCGTCAATCAGCCCCAGCATTTT. It yields the protein CATSEGAVNQPQHF.

In its sample, this clonotype was seen many times. V is TRBV13 and J is TRBJ2-2; D is uncertain. The CDR3 spans 13 residues. Germline CDR1 is PRHDT and CDR2 is FYEKMQ (reference sequence). V lost 3 bases and J 4 bases, leaving 6 bases between the germline ends. The CDR3 nucleotides are TGTGCCAGCAGCTTGTGGGTCACCGGGGAGCTGTTTTTT. Amino acids: CASSLWVTGELFF.

This clonotype occurred many times. This chain links TRBV27 with TRBJ2-6, with D hard to call. Germline loops: CDR1 MNHEY, CDR2 SMNVEV (reference sequence). The CDR3 runs 13 residues. V was clipped by 5 bases and J by 4 bases, with 6 bases between them. CDR3 protein: CASSPPGANVLTF. The CDR3 coding sequence is TGTGCCAGCAGTCCCCCCGGGGCCAACGTCCTGACTTTC.

The chain joins TRBV11-2 to TRBJ2-2; TRBD2 agrees at 7 bases. V shed 6 bases and J 6 bases; nucleotides not matched to a gene: 10. Germline V CDR1 and CDR2: SGHAT, FQNNGV. The CDR3 is 15 residues long. The CDR3 DNA follows: TGTGCCAGCAGTTATCTAGCGGCCCGGTCCGGGGAGCTGTTTTTT. It translates to CASSYLAARSGELFF. Based on the CDR3 plus reference TRBV11-2 and TRBJ2-2, the full variable domain is EAGVAQSPRYKIIEKRQSVAFWCNPISGHATLYWYQQILGQGPKLLIQFQNNGVVDDSQLPKDRFSAERLKGVDSTLKIQPAKLEDSAVYLCASSYLAARSGELFFGEGSRLTVL.

This clonotype was counted a few times. The J gene is TRBJ1-6, the V gene TRBV12-3 or TRBV12-4; D is possibly TRBD1 (5 bases). Trimming removed 6 bases at V and 8 bases at J, with 14 bases between. CDR3 length: 14 amino acids. This CDR3 is CASSPQGPDSPLHF. CDR3 coding DNA: TGTGCCAGCAGCCCCCAGGGCCCGGATTCACCCCTCCACTTT.

The chain employs TRBV7-2 and TRBJ2-2; unclear D gene. V was cut by 5 bases and J by 8 bases, with 18 bases left in between. Germline-derived CDR1 and CDR2 are SGHTA and FQGNSA. The CDR3 spans 15 residues. Here the CDR3 reads CASSRGGGRAGELFF. Written as DNA, the CDR3 is TGTGCCAGCAGCCGTGGTGGTGGAAGGGCGGGGGAGCTGTTTTTT.

In its sample, this clonotype was seen many times. The V and J genes are TRBV2 and TRBJ1-5; TRBD1 matches 8 bases. V shed 7 bases, J shed 4 bases, and the junction held 6 bases outside the gene matches. This CDR3 comprises 14 residues. Germline-derived CDR1 and CDR2 are SNHLY and FYNNEI. The CDR3 nucleotides are TGTGCCAGCACAAGGACAGGGAGTAATCAGCCCCAGCATTTT. It encodes CASTRTGSNQPQHF.